This TCR beta chain was captured by sequencing in a study of blood T cell repertoires in COVID-19. Across the study: Researchers got acute and convalescent COVID-19 samples from the United States, Italy and Spain. T cells, B-cell-depleted T cells, or PBMCs supplied cDNA or gDNA.

In the authors' methods: From reference gene primer amplification, estimates of nucleated cell counts were derived. TCRdb keeps only in-frame clones here, not all; method: immunoSEQ multiplex PCR. V, J and clone size are taken as reported in that table, and D and trimming were inferred from the DNA itself. This sample has about 95,000 clones; 89% occur once, and the top ten carry 4.5% to 6.5%. Looked up from germline, CDR1 is WSHSY and CDR2 is SAAADI. This CDR3 comprises 12 residues. V was trimmed by 6 bases and J by 3 bases, leaving 9 bases between them. The sequence was collected from a man in his sixties with COVID-19, enrolled during active disease. Material: peripheral blood. J is TRBJ2-7 and V is TRBV10-2, with D possibly being TRBD1 (5 bases). CDR3 residues: CASREDSYEQYF. The DNA for the CDR3 is TGCGCCAGCAGAGAAGACAGCTACGAGCAGTACTTC.